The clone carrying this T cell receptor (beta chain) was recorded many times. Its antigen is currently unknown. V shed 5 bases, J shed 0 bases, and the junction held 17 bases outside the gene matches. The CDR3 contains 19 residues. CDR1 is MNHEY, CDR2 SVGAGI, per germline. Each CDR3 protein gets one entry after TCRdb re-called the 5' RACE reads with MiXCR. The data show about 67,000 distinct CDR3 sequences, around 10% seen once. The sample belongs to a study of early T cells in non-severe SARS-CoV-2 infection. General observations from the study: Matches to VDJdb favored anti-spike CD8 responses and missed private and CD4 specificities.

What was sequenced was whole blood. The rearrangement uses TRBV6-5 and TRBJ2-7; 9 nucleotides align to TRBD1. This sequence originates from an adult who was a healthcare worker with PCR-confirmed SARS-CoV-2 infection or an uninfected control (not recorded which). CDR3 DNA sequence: TGTGCCAGCAGTGCCCTTTTGACAGGGGGAACTTCAAGCTCCTACGAGCAGTACTTC. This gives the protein CASSALLTGGTSSSYEQYF.